This T cell receptor beta chain was identified in a study of OX40 agonist ivuxolimab in advanced cancers. Across the study: Having had anti-PD-1, anti-PD-L1 or anti-CTLA-4 therapy before was allowed, and over 35% had some.

General study results and limits: Some nonresponders likewise displayed low normalized T-cell clonal expansion. CD8+ T cells were the subset that, on average, had more expanded clones than CD4+.

Note on this clone: What it recognizes is unknown.

This CDR3 comprises 13 residues. V gave up 4 bases and J gave up 4 bases, with 10 bases separating them. Germline CDR1 is LNHDA and CDR2 is SQIVND (reference sequence). Using immunoSEQ multiplex PCR, the repertoire was profiled, and TCRdb retains in-frame clones only, with some absent. The sample yields 50,000 to 60,000 clones, about nine tenths seen once. The specimen comprised CD4+ or CD8+ T cells sorted from blood, sampled in a trial of the OX40 agonist ivuxolimab. The rearrangement uses TRBV19 and TRBJ1-2; perhaps TRBD1 as D (5 bases). The origin of this receptor is an adult with an advanced solid tumor such as melanoma, head and neck, liver or kidney cancer. Here the CDR3 DNA reads TGTGCCAGTAGTAATAGTGGGGCCTATGGCTACACCTTC. Translation: CASSNSGAYGYTF.